The 9 T cell receptor beta chains below come from one sample, sequenced in a study of shared clonotypes between healthy human individuals (dated by TCRdb to the early 2020s). The library relied on the immunoSEQ multiplex PCR assay. Entries here come from immuneACCESS through TCRdb and include only in-frame sequences with V and J called. Some clones fail to appear in such tables; in the studies checked, an unresolved V gene covers under half of the shortfall, and the cause of the remainder is unknown. Across this sample there are more than 2 million clones, with approximately 92% seen only once. The ten largest clones represent roughly 1.7% of the sample. CD8 naive samples were CD45RO-negative cells positively selected for CCR7, giving a CD45RA+CCR7+ population that excluded TemRA cells. Sequencing was performed on naive CD8+ T cells from PBMCs. The sample's cell subset or site label is to be understood as: CD45RA+CCR7+. These TCRs come from a man between 18 and 29 years old in good health. Some clones in this sample may be carry-over from other donors' samples.

V is TRBV6-5 and J is TRBJ1-4; D not certain. Germline CDR1 reads MNHEY; CDR2 reads SVGAGI. Deletions cut 0 bases from V and 8 bases from J, with 13 bases between. CDR3 size: 15 residues. The CDR3 region has the DNA TGTGCCAGCAGTTACTCGAGCCGTGTTGGCGAAAAACTGTTTTTT. Translated, it gives CASSYSSRVGEKLFF.

Comment on this clone: This CDR3 is also generated by other DNA sequences in the sample. The chain combines TRBV19 with TRBJ2-1, with D possibly being TRBD1 (5 bases). Trimming left V 3 bases short and J 1 base short, with 10 bases between. This CDR3 has 15 amino acids. Germline V gene lookup returns CDR1 LNHDA and CDR2 SQIVND (reference sequence). CDR3 DNA sequence: TGTGCCAGTAGTATTCAGGGATATTCCTACAATGAGCAGTTCTTC. It codes for CASSIQGYSYNEQFF.

V gene TRBV10-3 combines with J gene TRBJ1-1; the D is unclear. This CDR3 has 11 amino acids. Germline V CDR1 and CDR2: ENHRY, SYGVKD. Trimming removed 0 bases at V and 10 bases at J, with 6 bases between. The CDR3 reads CAISESISAFF. In nucleotides, the CDR3 is TGTGCCATCAGTGAGTCGATTTCAGCTTTCTTT.

The chain recombines TRBV28 with TRBJ2-2; D gene uncertain. The CDR3 totals 14 residues. The germline V gene encodes CDR1 MDHEN and CDR2 SYDVKM. The V gene lost 3 bases and the J gene lost 11 bases, with 16 bases spanning the gap. The CDR3 loop is CASSLQLLRPELFF. The CDR3 DNA follows: TGTGCCAGCAGTTTGCAACTCCTACGGCCCGAGCTGTTTTTT.

Only a few counts were recorded for this clone. Other nucleotide sequences from this sample produce the same CDR3. The genes are TRBV9 and TRBJ2-3; the D gene is possibly TRBD2 (6 bases). CDR1 SGDLS and CDR2 YYNGEE come from the germline V gene. Trimming cost V 2 bases and J 0 bases, with 7 bases left between them. The CDR3 sequence is 14 residues long. The CDR3 bases are TGTGCCAGCAGCGTCAGCGGGAGCACAGATACGCAGTATTTT. It specifies CASSVSGSTDTQYF.

V and J are TRBV4-1 and TRBJ2-1; TRBD2 matches 15 bases. This CDR3 region has 16 residues. Looked up from germline, CDR1 is MGHRA and CDR2 is YSYEKL. V shed 4 bases and J 7 bases; nucleotides not matched to a gene: 5. This CDR3 reads CASSRTGTSGRNEQFF. The CDR3 DNA is TGCGCCAGCAGCCGCACCGGGACTAGCGGGAGGAATGAGCAGTTCTTC.

The chain recombines TRBV19 with TRBJ2-1; 10 positions match TRBD2. V lost 5 bases, J lost 7 bases, and 5 bases stayed unmatched. This CDR3 has 14 amino acids. CDR1 and CDR2 (germline): LNHDA, SQIVND (reference sequence). Here the CDR3 reads CASSGLAGVNEQFF. CDR3 nucleotides: TGTGCCAGTAGTGGCCTAGCGGGAGTTAATGAGCAGTTCTTC.

CDR3 loop: CASSRGTGVYNEQFF. The DNA for the CDR3 is TGTGCCAGTAGTAGGGGGACAGGGGTCTACAATGAGCAGTTCTTC. The chain carries TRBV19 and TRBJ2-1; 10 nucleotides align to TRBD1. Germline loops: CDR1 LNHDA, CDR2 SQIVND (reference sequence). The V gene end was trimmed by 4 bases and the J gene end by 3 bases; junction bases not matched to a gene: 3. The CDR3 loop spans 15 amino acids.

The chain carries TRBV5-1 and TRBJ2-5; 8 positions agree with TRBD1. Germline V gives CDR1 SGHRS, CDR2 YFSETQ. This CDR3 contains 15 residues. J gave up 5 bases and V 5 bases, and 11 bases lay outside the gene matches. In DNA form, the CDR3 reads TGCGCCAGCAGTCCTGGACAGGGTGGGGTGGAGACCCAGTACTTC. Translated: CASSPGQGGVETQYF.